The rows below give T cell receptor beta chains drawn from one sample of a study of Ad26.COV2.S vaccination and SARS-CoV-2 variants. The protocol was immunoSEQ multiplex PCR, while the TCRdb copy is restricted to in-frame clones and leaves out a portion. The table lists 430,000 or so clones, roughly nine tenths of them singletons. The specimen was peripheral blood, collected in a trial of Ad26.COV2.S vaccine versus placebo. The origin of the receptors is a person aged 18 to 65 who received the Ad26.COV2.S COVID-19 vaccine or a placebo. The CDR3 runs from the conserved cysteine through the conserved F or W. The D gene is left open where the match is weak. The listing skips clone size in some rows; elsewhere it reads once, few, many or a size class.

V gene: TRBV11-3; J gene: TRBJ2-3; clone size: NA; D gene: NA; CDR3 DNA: TGTGCCAGCAGCTTACATTCTAGCACAGATACGCAGTATTTT; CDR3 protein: CASSLHSSTDTQYF
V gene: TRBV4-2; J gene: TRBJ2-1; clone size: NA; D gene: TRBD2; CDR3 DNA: TGTGCCAGCAGCCAAGTAATCCTGGCTAGCGGGACCCACAATGAGCAGTTCTTC; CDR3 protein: CASSQVILASGTHNEQFF
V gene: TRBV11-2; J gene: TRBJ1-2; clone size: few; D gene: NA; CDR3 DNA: TGTGCCAGCAGCTTAGGGCAGTATGGCTACACCTTC; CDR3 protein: CASSLGQYGYTF
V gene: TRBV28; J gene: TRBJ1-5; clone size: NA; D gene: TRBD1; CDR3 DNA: TGTGCCAGCAGTTTCTACGACAGGGACAGACAGCCCCAGCATTTT; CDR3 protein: CASSFYDRDRQPQHF
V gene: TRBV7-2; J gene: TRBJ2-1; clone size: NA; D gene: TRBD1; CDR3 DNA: TGTGCCAGCAGCTCGGACAGGATAGGCAATGAGCAGTTCTTC; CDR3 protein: CASSSDRIGNEQFF
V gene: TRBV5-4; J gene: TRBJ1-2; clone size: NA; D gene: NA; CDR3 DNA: TGTGCCAGCAGCCCGTATCGTAACTATGGCTACACCTTC; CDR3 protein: CASSPYRNYGYTF
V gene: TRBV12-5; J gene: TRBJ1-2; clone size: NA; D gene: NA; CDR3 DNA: TGTGCTAGTGGTTTGGTACGAGACAGCACTAACTATGGCTACACCTTC; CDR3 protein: CASGLVRDSTNYGYTF
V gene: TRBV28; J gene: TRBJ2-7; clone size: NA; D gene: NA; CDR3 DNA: TGTGCCAGCAGCTGGGGACGGAGCTCCTACGAGCAGTACTTC; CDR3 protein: CASSWGRSSYEQYF
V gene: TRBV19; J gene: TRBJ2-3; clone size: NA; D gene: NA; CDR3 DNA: TGTGCCAGTAGTATAGCCGGGACGAGCGCGGGGAGCACAGATACGCAGTATTTT; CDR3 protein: CASSIAGTSAGSTDTQYF
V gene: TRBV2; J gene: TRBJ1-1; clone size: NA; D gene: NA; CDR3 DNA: TGTGCCAGCAGTGAAAGAGGGAGGGGTTACACTGAAGCTTTCTTT; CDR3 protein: CASSERGRGYTEAFF
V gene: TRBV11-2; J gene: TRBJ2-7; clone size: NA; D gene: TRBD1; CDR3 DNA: TGTGCCAGCAGAATCCCGGGACAGGGCTACGAGCAGTACTTC; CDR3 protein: CASRIPGQGYEQYF
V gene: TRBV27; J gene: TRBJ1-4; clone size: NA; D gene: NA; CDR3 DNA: TGTGCCAGCAGGTCGATATCCGGGGACAATGAAAAACTGTTTTTT; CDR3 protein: CASRSISGDNEKLFF
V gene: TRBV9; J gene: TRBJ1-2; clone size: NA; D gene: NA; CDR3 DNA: TGTGCCAGCAGCGTCCAGGGGTATGGCTACACCTTC; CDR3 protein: CASSVQGYGYTF
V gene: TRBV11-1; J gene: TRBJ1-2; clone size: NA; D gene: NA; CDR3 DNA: TGTGCCAGCAGCTTACTTGGACAGACCTATGGCTACACCTTC; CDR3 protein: CASSLLGQTYGYTF
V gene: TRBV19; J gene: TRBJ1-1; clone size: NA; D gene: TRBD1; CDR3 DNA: TGTGCCAGTAGTATTCCAGGGGGCGCAGACACTGAAGCTTTCTTT; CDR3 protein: CASSIPGGADTEAFF
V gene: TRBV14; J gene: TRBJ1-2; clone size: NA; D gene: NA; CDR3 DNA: TGTGCCAGCAGCCAAGACAGCTACTATGGCTACACCTTC; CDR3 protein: CASSQDSYYGYTF
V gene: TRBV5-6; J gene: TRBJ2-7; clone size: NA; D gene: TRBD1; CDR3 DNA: TGTGCCAGCAGCTTGGCGCCAGGGGGAACCTACGAGCAGTACTTC; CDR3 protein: CASSLAPGGTYEQYF
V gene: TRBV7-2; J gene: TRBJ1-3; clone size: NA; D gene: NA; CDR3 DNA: TGTGCCAGCAGGAGGGCAGTTAGAAACACCATATATTTT; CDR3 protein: CASRRAVRNTIYF
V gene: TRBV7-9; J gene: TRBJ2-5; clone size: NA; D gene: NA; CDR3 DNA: TGTGCCAGCAGCTCAAGGAGGAACCAAGAGACCCAGTACTTC; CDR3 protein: CASSSRRNQETQYF
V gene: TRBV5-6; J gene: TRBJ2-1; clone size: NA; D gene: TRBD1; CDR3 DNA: TGTGCCAGCAGCGTCCTGACAGGGGTTCGGGACAATGAGCAGTTCTTC; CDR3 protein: CASSVLTGVRDNEQFF
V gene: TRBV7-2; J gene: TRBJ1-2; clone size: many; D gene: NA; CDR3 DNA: TGTGCCAGCAGACCCGTCAGTAACTATGGCTACACCTTC; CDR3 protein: CASRPVSNYGYTF
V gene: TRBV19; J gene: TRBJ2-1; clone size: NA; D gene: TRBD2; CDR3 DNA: TGTGCCAGTAGTATTCGGCTGACTAGCGGGGGTACCTACAATGAGCAGTTCTTC; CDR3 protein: CASSIRLTSGGTYNEQFF
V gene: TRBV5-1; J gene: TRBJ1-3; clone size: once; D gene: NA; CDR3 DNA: TGCGCCAGCAGCTTAATCTCTGGAAACACCATATATTTT; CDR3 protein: CASSLISGNTIYF
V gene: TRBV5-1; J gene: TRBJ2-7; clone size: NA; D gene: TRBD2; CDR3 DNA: TGCGCCAGCAGCTTGGAGGGACTAGAAGCCTACGAGCAGTACTTC; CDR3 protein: CASSLEGLEAYEQYF
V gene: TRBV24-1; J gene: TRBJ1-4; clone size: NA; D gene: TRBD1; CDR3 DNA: TGTGCCACCAGTGAGGTGGACAGGGGCAAACTGTTTTTT; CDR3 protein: CATSEVDRGKLFF
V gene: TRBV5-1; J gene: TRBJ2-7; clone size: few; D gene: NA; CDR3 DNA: TGCGCCAGCAGCCCCATAATTGGCAGCACCTACGAGCAGTACTTC; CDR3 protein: CASSPIIGSTYEQYF
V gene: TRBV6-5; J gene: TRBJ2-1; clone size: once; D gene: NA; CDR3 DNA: TGTGCCAGCAGTTACTCGATTCTAGCCGGCAATGAGCAGTTCTTC; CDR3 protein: CASSYSILAGNEQFF
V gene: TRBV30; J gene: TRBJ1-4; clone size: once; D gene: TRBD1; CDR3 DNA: TGTGCCTGGAGTACAGGGGGCGGTGGTGAAAAACTGTTTTTT; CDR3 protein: CAWSTGGGGEKLFF
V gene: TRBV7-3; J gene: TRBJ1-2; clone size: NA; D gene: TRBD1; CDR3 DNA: TGTGCCAGCAGCTTATCAGGGGGCCACTATGGCTACACCTTC; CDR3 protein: CASSLSGGHYGYTF
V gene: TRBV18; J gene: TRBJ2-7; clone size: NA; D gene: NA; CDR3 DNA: TGTGCCAGCTCAGTTACGGTTTTGGGCGAGCAGTACTTC; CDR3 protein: CASSVTVLGEQYF
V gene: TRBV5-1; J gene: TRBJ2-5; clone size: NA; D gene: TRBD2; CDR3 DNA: TGCGCCAGCAGCCCCAGCGGGGGGGCTGAGACCCAGTACTTC; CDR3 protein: CASSPSGGAETQYF
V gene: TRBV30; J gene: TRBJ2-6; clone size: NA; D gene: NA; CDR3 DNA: TGTGCCTGGTCCCGCAGCTCTGGGGCCAACGTCCTGACTTTC; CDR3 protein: CAWSRSSGANVLTF
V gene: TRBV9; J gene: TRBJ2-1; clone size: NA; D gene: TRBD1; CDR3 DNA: TGTGCCAGCAGCTTCAGGCCTGGGACAGGGAGCGGGAATGAGCAGTTCTTC; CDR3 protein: CASSFRPGTGSGNEQFF
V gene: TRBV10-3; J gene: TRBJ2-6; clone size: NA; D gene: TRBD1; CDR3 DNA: TGTGCCATCAGGAGACAGGGCTCTGGGGCCAACGTCCTGACTTTC; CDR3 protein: CAIRRQGSGANVLTF
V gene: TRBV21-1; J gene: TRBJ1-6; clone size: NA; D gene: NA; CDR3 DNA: TGTGCCAGCAGCAAAGGTATCGGGACATTCAATTCACCCCTCCACTTT; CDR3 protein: CASSKGIGTFNSPLHF
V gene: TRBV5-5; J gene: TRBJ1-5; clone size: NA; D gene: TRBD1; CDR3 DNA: TGTGCCAGCAGCTTGAGGGGGGACAGCTTCGGGCCCCAGCATTTT; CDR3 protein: CASSLRGDSFGPQHF
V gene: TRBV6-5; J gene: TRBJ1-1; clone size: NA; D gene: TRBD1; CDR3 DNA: TGTGCCAGCAGTTACTCGACAGGGACCGGAAATGAAGCTTTCTTT; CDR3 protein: CASSYSTGTGNEAFF
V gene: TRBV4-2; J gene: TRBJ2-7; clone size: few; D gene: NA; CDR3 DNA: TGTGCCAGCAGCCAAGAAGGTACATTCTACGAGCAGTACTTC; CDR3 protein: CASSQEGTFYEQYF
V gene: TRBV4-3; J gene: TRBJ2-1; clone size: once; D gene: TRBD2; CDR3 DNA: TGCGCCAGCAGTCGCGGGAGCTCCTACAATGAGCAGTTCTTC; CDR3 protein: CASSRGSSYNEQFF
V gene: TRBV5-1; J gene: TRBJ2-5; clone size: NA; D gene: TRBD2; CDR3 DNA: TGCGCCAGCAGAATTTCGAGCGGGAGGGGCCAAGAGACCCAGTACTTC; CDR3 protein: CASRISSGRGQETQYF
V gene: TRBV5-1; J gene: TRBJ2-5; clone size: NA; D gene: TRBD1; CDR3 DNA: TGCGCCAGCAGCTGGGGACAGCCACCAGGGGCCCAGTACTTC; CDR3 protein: CASSWGQPPGAQYF
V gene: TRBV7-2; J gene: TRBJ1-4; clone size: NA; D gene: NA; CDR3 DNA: TGTGCCAGCAGCCCGGGGGCAGGGTTAGAAAAACTGTTTTTT; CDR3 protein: CASSPGAGLEKLFF
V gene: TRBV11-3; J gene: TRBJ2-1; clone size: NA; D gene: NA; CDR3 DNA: TGTGCCAGCAGCTCCCGACGAGAGGCTAGCTCCTACAATGAGCAGTTCTTC; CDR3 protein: CASSSRREASSYNEQFF
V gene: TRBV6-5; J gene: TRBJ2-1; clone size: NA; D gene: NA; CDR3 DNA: TGTGCCAGCAGTTACGGAACAGAATACAATGAGCAGTTCTTC; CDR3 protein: CASSYGTEYNEQFF
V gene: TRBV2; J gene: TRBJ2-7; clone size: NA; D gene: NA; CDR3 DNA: TGTGCCAGCAGTGAATTCCCCCGACAGACCTACGAGCAGTACTTC; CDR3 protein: CASSEFPRQTYEQYF
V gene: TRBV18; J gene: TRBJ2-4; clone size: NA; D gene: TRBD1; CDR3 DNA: TGTGCCAGCTCCCCGGGACAGGGACTTCCCGGGGGCAAAAACATTCAGTACTTC; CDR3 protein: CASSPGQGLPGGKNIQYF
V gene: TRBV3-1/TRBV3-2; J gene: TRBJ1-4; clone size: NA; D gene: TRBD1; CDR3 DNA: TGTGCCAGCAGCCAAGAGGACAGGAATAATGAAAAACTGTTTTTT; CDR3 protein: CASSQEDRNNEKLFF
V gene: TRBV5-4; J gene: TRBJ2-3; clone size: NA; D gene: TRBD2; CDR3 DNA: TGTGCCAGCAGCCAGAGCGGGGGCGCAGCGACAGATACGCAGTATTTT; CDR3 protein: CASSQSGGAATDTQYF